One sample yielded the 5 T cell receptor beta chains listed below, sequenced in a study of cytomegalovirus exposure and HLA in healthy donors. PCR involved 60 Vbeta and 13 Jbeta primers. Profiled with immunoSEQ multiplex PCR; TCRdb holds only in-frame clones, not every one. The repertoire consists of about 160,000 clones, with approximately 70% occurring once and the leading ten covering around 7%. Sample: PBMCs. Receptors were obtained from a man aged 40-55 years in good health and CMV-seropositive.

The V and J genes are TRBV7-9 and TRBJ1-1; 9 bases match TRBD1. CDR3 length equals 14 residues. Losses at the gene ends were 5 bases for V and 7 bases for J; bases not matched to a gene: 8. The germline CDR1 and CDR2 sequences are SEHNR and FQNEAQ (reference sequence). CDR3 coding DNA: TGTGCCAGCAGCCCGGGACAGGGAGGGGATGAAGCTTTCTTT. Encoded protein: CASSPGQGGDEAFF.

This clone was counted a single time. The CDR3 sequence is CASRPGLANEKLFF. CDR3 in DNA: TGTGCCAGCAGACCAGGGTTGGCTAATGAAAAACTGTTTTTT. The gene calls are TRBV6-5 and TRBJ1-4; perhaps TRBD1 as D (5 bases). The V gene's germline CDR1 is MNHEY and CDR2 SVGAGI. The CDR3 runs to 14 residues. V lost 6 bases to trimming and J lost 3 bases, with 11 bases between them.

This clone occurred a few times. This chain links TRBV2 with TRBJ1-5; 9 bases are shared with TRBD1. The ends lost 4 bases at V and 7 bases at J; junction bases unmatched: 5. The CDR3 length is 14 residues. Germline assignment: CDR1 SNHLY and CDR2 FYNNEI. The CDR3 spells CASSVQGAAQPQHF. The CDR3 bases are TGTGCCAGCAGTGTACAGGGGGCAGCCCAGCCCCAGCATTTT.

The sample holds one count of this clone. The chain combines TRBV16 with TRBJ2-5; TRBD1 matches 7 bases. This CDR3 region has 21 residues. Looked up from germline, CDR1 is KGHSY and CDR2 is FQNENV. V lost 3 bases to trimming and J lost 0 bases; unmatched junction nucleotides: 22. The CDR3 loop is CASSHIKGRIAQGVDQETQYF. CDR3 nucleotides: TGTGCCAGCAGCCACATCAAGGGTCGTATTGCCCAGGGGGTGGACCAAGAGACCCAGTACTTC.

This chain links TRBV10-3 with TRBJ2-5, with D possibly being TRBD1 (7 bases). The J call may be incorrect, as the DNA end agrees better with TRBJ2-7. Germline assignment: CDR1 ENHRY and CDR2 SYGVKD. The CDR3 is made up of 14 amino acids. The CDR3 coding sequence is TGTGCCATAGCACGCGGGGCAGGGGGCTACGAGCAGTACTTC. This translates into CAIARGAGGYEQYF.